Sequencing of this T cell receptor beta chain was carried out in a study of T-cell memory formation after mild COVID-19. This clonotype was recorded only once. UMIs and sample barcodes were carried by the TCR alpha and TCR beta cDNA libraries that 5'RACE produced using constant-segment primers. Each CDR3 protein is one row after TCRdb ran MiXCR on the 5' RACE reads. The sample holds around 260,000 distinct CDR3 sequences, 15% to 20% seen once. The CDR3 totals 15 residues. Trimming removed 3 bases at V and 1 base at J, with 10 bases between. The V gene's germline CDR1 is SGHRS and CDR2 YFSETQ. The receptor was isolated from a man between 18 and 29 years old who had mild COVID-19 (a few samples of this study predate the infection). Cell type and time point are not known. The V and J genes are TRBV5-1 and TRBJ2-2; D possibly matches TRBD1 or TRBD2 (6 bases each). Sequenced: PBMCs or a T cell subset sorted from them (not recorded which). The DNA for the CDR3 is TGCGCCAGCAGCTGGGGGGCAGGGAACACCGGGGAGCTGTTTTTT. This sequence encodes CASSWGAGNTGELFF. Full variable domain (remainder filled in from reference TRBV5-1 and TRBJ2-2): KAGVTQTPRYLIKTRGQQVTLSCSPISGHRSVSWYQQTPGQGLQFLFEYFSETQRNKGNFPGRFSGRQFSNSRSEMNVSTLELGDSALYLCASSWGAGNTGELFFGEGSRLTVL.